The sequence of this T cell receptor (beta chain) was determined in a study of shared clonotypes between healthy human individuals. Each subset's genomic DNA was split evenly across several immunoSEQ plates. Profiled with immunoSEQ multiplex PCR; TCRdb holds only in-frame clones, not every one. Found here are around 560,000 clones, 95% of them singletons; the top ten hold approximately 0.11%. Germline V gene data show CDR1 as GTSNPN and CDR2 as SVGIG (reference sequence). V was trimmed by 0 bases and J by 0 bases, leaving 15 bases between them. There are 16 residues in the CDR3. Terminally differentiated effector memory CD45RA+ cells were left out of the naive CD8 fraction, which was CD45RO-negative and positively selected for CCR7.

The sample comprised naive CD8+ T cells sorted from blood. The origin of this receptor is a woman aged 25 to 39 in good health. The rearrangement uses TRBV30 and TRBJ2-7; D is perhaps TRBD2 (5 bases). Here the CDR3 DNA reads TGTGCCTGGAGTGTAAATTGGGCCCGGGGCTCCTACGAGCAGTACTTC. Protein: CAWSVNWARGSYEQYF.